The present entry profiles one T cell receptor beta chain with its context. Its target is unknown. CDR1 is ENHRY and CDR2 is SYGVKD in the germline V gene. CDR3 length: 13 amino acids. This entry belongs to a study of blood T cells in healthy people across ages. Findings and limits, study-wide: In long-lived donors, naive CD4+ cell counts and diversity exceeded those of aged donors.

Alongside a J-beta primer mix, a sample-barcoded 5' primer served in a second PCR lasting about 7 to 12 cycles. Template switching added a 12-random-nucleotide identifier to every cDNA molecule. TCRdb recomputed calls from the 5' RACE reads with MiXCR, one row per CDR3 protein. The sample has approximately 780,000 distinct CDR3 sequences, under 30% seen once; the top ten hold about 2.9%. Each donor had approximately 10 milliliters of peripheral blood drawn. In addition, the sample was reused for a study of T cells of mothers and their children. According to that study: Three healthy Caucasian mothers, along with their six children, served as the donors.

The receptor's source is a boy aged 10-17 years in good health. Sequencing input: blood. The V and J genes are TRBV10-3 and TRBJ2-5, with a tentative D call TRBD1 (5 bases). The DNA end favors TRBJ2-1, so the J call may be wrong. The CDR3 region is CAISEGALDEQFF. The CDR3 DNA reads as TGTGCCATCAGTGAGGGGGCTCTAGATGAGCAGTTCTTC.